This T cell receptor beta chain derives from a study of T cell repertoires in cytomegalovirus infection. Study information: In public TCR beta signatures, there were indications of both CMV infection and matching HLA type.

TCRdb called the reads again in MiXCR, with one record for every CDR3 protein. The sample consists of more than 650,000 distinct CDR3 sequences, less than 40% of them appearing once. This clonotype was seen ten or more times. The CDR3 is 16 residues long. Germline V gene data show CDR1 as MNHEY and CDR2 as SMNVEV (reference sequence). V was clipped by 5 bases and J by 0 bases; unmatched bases: 9. This sequence joins TRBV27 and TRBJ2-5; 7 bases agree with TRBD1. Sequenced: PBMCs. This receptor was taken from a human donor in good health (CMV status not recorded). Some clones in this sample may be carry-over from other donors' samples. CDR3 DNA sequence: TGTGCCAGCAGTCCGCACTTTGACAGGGACCAAGAGACCCAGTACTTC. Translating gives CASSPHFDRDQETQYF.